The 9 T cell receptor beta chains below were found in one sample sequenced in a study of cytomegalovirus exposure and HLA in healthy donors. Primers: 60 Vbeta forward and 13 Jbeta reverse. The data were produced by immunoSEQ multiplex PCR, yet TCRdb's version contains in-frame clones alone and is incomplete. The sample holds 180,000 or so clones, 82% seen once. The sample consisted of PBMCs. Receptor source: a man aged 35-49 years in good health and CMV-seronegative.

The table lists this clone with a few counts. CDR3 sequence (DNA): TGCGCCAGCAGCCCAGGGCAGGTTCAAGATACGCAGTATTTT. It translates to CASSPGQVQDTQYF. This sequence joins TRBV5-1 and TRBJ2-3, with a possible D match to TRBD1 (5 bases). This CDR3 comprises 14 residues. The germline V gene has CDR1 SGHRS and CDR2 YFSETQ. Trimming shortened V by 4 bases and J by 5 bases, and 14 bases separated the two germline ends.

The V gene is TRBV7-6, the J gene TRBJ2-3, with D maybe TRBD2 (8 bases). This CDR3 region has 19 residues. Germline V gives CDR1 SGHVS, CDR2 FNYEAQ. V dropped 5 bases and J dropped 0 bases, with 24 bases sitting between them. The CDR3 sequence: CASSPGGTGLAVSTDTQYF. The CDR3 DNA follows: TGTGCCAGCAGCCCAGGGGGGACCGGACTAGCCGTTAGCACAGATACGCAGTATTTT.

This chain uses TRBV2 with TRBJ2-1; perhaps TRBD2 as D (5 bases). The CDR3 loop spans 14 amino acids. The germline V gene encodes CDR1 SNHLY and CDR2 FYNNEI. Trimming took 7 bases from V and 1 from J, leaving 11 bases between them. CDR3 loop: CASTQTRSYNEQFF. The CDR3 nucleotides are TGTGCCAGCACCCAAACTAGGTCCTACAATGAGCAGTTCTTC. Complete variable domain (other parts from reference TRBV2 and TRBJ2-1): EPEVTQTPSHQVTQMGQEVILRCVPISNHLYFYWYRQILGQKVEFLVSFYNNEISEKSEIFDDQFSVERPDGSNFTLKIRSTKLEDSAMYFCASTQTRSYNEQFFGPGTRLTVL.

This clone was observed once. The chain carries TRBV15 and TRBJ1-4; D ambiguous. CDR1 is LNHNV, CDR2 YYDKDF, per germline (reference sequence). V lost 0 bases and J lost 8, with 7 bases in between. This CDR3 contains 13 residues. The CDR3 nucleotides read TGTGCCACCAGCAGAGATCGGGAGGAAAAACTGTTTTTT. This encodes CATSRDREEKLFF.

This clone occurred a few times. The chain employs TRBV19 and TRBJ2-7, with D tentatively TRBD2 (5 bases). With 7 bases removed from V and 0 bases from J, the gap between germline ends came to 13 bases. There are 14 residues in the CDR3. The V gene's germline CDR1 is LNHDA and CDR2 SQIVND (reference sequence). The CDR3 bases are TGTGCCAGTACCCCCGCGGGTAACTCCTACGAGCAGTACTTC. Residues: CASTPAGNSYEQYF. The variable domain in full, completed from reference TRBV19 and TRBJ2-7, reads DGGITQSPKYLFRKEGQNVTLSCEQNLNHDAMYWYRQDPGQGLRLIYYSQIVNDFQKGDIAEGYSVSREKKESFPLTVTSAQKNPTAFYLCASTPAGNSYEQYFGPGTRLTVT.

This chain joins TRBV7-2 and TRBJ1-3, with TRBD1 identical over 7 bases. The V segment lost 5 bases and the J segment 4 bases; nucleotides outside the gene matches: 8. The CDR3 consists of 15 residues. Germline CDR1 and CDR2: SGHTA and FQGNSA. CDR3 DNA: TGTGCCAGCAGCCTACAGGGGCGGACGGGAAACACCATATATTTT. Translating gives CASSLQGRTGNTIYF.

In this sample, this clone turned up a few times. The chain links TRBV6-1 to TRBJ2-3, with D uncertain. V was shortened by 6 bases and J by 6 bases, with 13 bases between the two germline ends. Germline V gene lookup returns CDR1 MNHNS and CDR2 SASEGT. There are 13 residues in the CDR3. CDR3 in amino acids: CASSANLRDTQYF. DNA for the CDR3: TGTGCCAGCAGCGCGAACCTACGGGATACGCAGTATTTT.

This clone was found a few times. This rearrangement joins TRBV5-1 to TRBJ2-4; the match to TRBD1 covers 10 bases. CDR1 is SGHRS and CDR2 is YFSETQ in the germline V gene. V trimming: 4 bases; J trimming: 2 bases; junction bases outside the gene matches: 18. CDR3 length: 20 amino acids. Here the CDR3 DNA reads TGCGCCAGCAGCCCGATCCCGGGACAGGGGCAGAGAGGTACCAAAAACATTCAGTACTTC. Residues: CASSPIPGQGQRGTKNIQYF.

The chain employs TRBV28 and TRBJ2-2, with 7 positions matching TRBD2. Germline CDR1 reads MDHEN; CDR2 reads SYDVKM. This CDR3 has 17 residues. J was trimmed by 5 bases and V by 6 bases; bases with no gene match: 15. CDR3 in DNA: TGTGCCAGCAGAACGTCCCTCGGCGGGGGTGGAACCGGGGAGCTGTTTTTT. Protein: CASRTSLGGGGTGELFF.